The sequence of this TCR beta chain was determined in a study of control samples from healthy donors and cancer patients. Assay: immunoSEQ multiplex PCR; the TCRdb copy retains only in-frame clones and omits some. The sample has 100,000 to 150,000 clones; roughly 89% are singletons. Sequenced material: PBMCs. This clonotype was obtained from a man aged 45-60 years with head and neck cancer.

The CDR3 coding sequence is TGTGCCAGCTCACGTGGGACTTCCATTTGGGCAACTAATGAAAAACTGTTTTTT. It specifies CASSRGTSIWATNEKLFF. This chain connects TRBV18 to TRBJ1-4; possible D gene TRBD1, 5 bases. V lost 4 bases and J 0 bases, leaving 18 bases between the germline ends. The CDR3 totals 18 residues. Germline values: CDR1 KGHSH, CDR2 LQKENI.